What follows are 3 T cell receptor beta chains derived from one specimen sequenced in a study of beta chain features in type 1 diabetes. Study-wide points: TCRB CDR3 length was moderately but significantly reduced in all four CD4+ subsets of Type 1 diabetes patients.

As every portion of the isolated RNA was reverse transcribed, the sequencing read expressed TCRB transcripts. Method: immunoSEQ multiplex PCR; TCRdb's copy keeps in-frame clones and lacks some. The table has some 25,000 clones, 56% seen once. The antigens these receptors bind are not known. The sequenced sample was Tregs from blood. The receptors derive from a woman in her late teens or twenties with type 1 diabetes.

This clone was observed a handful of times. J is TRBJ2-5 and V is TRBV7-6, with D possibly TRBD1 on 7 matching bases. CDR3 length: 16 amino acids. V lost 0 bases to trimming and J lost 1 base, with 12 bases between them. Looked up from germline, CDR1 is SGHVS and CDR2 is FNYEAQ. DNA for the CDR3: TGTGCCAGCAGCTTAGCAGGAGGGACAGCCCAAGAGACCCAGTACTTC. It codes for CASSLAGGTAQETQYF.

The rearrangement uses TRBV14 and TRBJ2-1; 9 bases map to TRBD2. The CDR3 runs to 13 residues. The germline V gene has CDR1 SGHDN and CDR2 FVKESK. J gave up 5 bases and V 7 bases, and 3 bases lay outside the gene matches. The CDR3 here is CASMAGGHNEQFF. DNA for the CDR3: TGTGCCAGCATGGCGGGAGGGCACAATGAGCAGTTCTTC. The complete variable domain, with remaining parts taken from reference TRBV14 and TRBJ2-1, reads EAGVTQFPSHSVIEKGQTVTLRCDPISGHDNLYWYRRVMGKEIKFLLHFVKESKQDESGMPNNRFLAERTGGTYSTLKVQPAELEDSGVYFCASMAGGHNEQFFGPGTRLTVL.

This clone has only a few counts. The chain uses TRBV11-2 and TRBJ2-1; 10 bases agree with TRBD2. Germline CDR1 SGHAT, CDR2 FQNNGV. The CDR3 loop spans 17 amino acids. The trim removed 5 bases at V and 4 bases at J, leaving 11 bases unmatched. The CDR3 protein is CASSRTQREGGYNEQFF. The CDR3 DNA follows: TGTGCCAGCAGCCGGACCCAGCGGGAGGGCGGGTACAATGAGCAGTTCTTC.